Given below is one T cell receptor (beta chain) in context. The antigen remains unidentified. The CDR3 loop spans 16 amino acids. J lost 4 bases, V lost 5 bases, and 9 bases had no gene match. Germline V CDR1 and CDR2: SGHRS, YFSETQ. The whole isolated RNA underwent reverse transcription, so sequencing captured expressed TCRB transcripts. Sequenced naive, central memory and regulatory T cell samples produced an average of about 3.57 million reads. Using immunoSEQ multiplex PCR, the repertoire was profiled, and TCRdb retains in-frame clones only, with some absent. The table includes 120,000 or so clones, 17% detected once. These data are taken from a study of beta chain features in type 1 diabetes. Study-wide background: All of the samples together had roughly 98 million sorted cells examined.

Overall study findings and caveats: Sequencing from cDNA could over-represent high-TCR-expressing cells. Type 1 diabetes patients had TCRB CDR3s that were shorter (moderately but significantly so) in all four CD4+ subsets.

Staining for CD45RO/CCR7/CD25/CD127/CD95/CD27 allowed sorting of CD4+ naive, central memory, regulatory and stem cell-like memory cells. The source is a man younger than 30 with type 1 diabetes. The chain joins TRBV5-1 to TRBJ2-1, with 10 positions matching TRBD2. The sequenced material came from central memory CD4+ T cells from blood. CDR3 nucleotides: TGCGCCAGCAGTACTAGCGGGACGGGTGGTTACAATGAGCAGTTCTTC. Amino acid sequence: CASSTSGTGGYNEQFF.